Detailed here is one T cell receptor beta chain. Its specificity is not known. Vbeta (60) and Jbeta (13) primers were used in the PCR. TCRdb's table, derived via immunoSEQ multiplex PCR, lists solely in-frame clones and lacks some. Of fewer than 130,000 clones listed, roughly 70% were seen once; the top ten hold approximately 11%. The sample belongs to a study of cytomegalovirus exposure and HLA in healthy donors. Regarding the study as a whole: Likely technical artifact: a cluster of highly shared sequence variants.

The CDR3 extends over 15 amino acids. Germline-derived CDR1 and CDR2 are SNHLY and FYNNEI. V was shortened by 0 bases and J by 0 bases, with 6 bases between the two germline ends. The V call is TRBV2, the J call TRBJ1-5, with unresolved D. The source is a man aged 40-49 years in good health and CMV-seropositive. The specimen was PBMCs. CDR3 in amino acids: CASSEASRSNQPQHF. The CDR3 coding sequence is TGTGCCAGCAGTGAAGCCTCCCGTAGCAATCAGCCCCAGCATTTT.